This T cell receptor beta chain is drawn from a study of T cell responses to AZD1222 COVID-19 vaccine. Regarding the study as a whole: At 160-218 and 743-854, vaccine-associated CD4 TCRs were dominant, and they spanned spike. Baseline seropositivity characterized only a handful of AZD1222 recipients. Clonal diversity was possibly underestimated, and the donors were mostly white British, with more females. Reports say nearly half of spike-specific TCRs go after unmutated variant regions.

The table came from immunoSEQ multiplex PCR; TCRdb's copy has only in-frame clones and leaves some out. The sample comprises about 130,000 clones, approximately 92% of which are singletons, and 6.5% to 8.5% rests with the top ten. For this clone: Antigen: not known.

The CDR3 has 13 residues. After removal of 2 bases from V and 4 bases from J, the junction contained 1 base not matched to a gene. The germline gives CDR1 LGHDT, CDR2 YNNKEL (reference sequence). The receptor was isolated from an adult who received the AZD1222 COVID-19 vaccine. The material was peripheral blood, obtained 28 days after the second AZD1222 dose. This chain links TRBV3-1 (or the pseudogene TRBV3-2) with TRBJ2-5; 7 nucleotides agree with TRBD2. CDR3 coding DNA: TGTGCCAGCAGCCAAACGGGAGGAGAGACCCAGTACTTC. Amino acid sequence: CASSQTGGETQYF.